A single sample is the source of the 16 T cell receptor beta chains below, sequenced in a study of blood T cell repertoires in COVID-19. The table came from immunoSEQ multiplex PCR; TCRdb's copy has only in-frame clones and leaves some out. The sample lists about 100,000 clones; approximately 85% were seen once. Sequencing was carried out using peripheral blood. These receptors all stem from a human donor in a cohort sampled during active COVID-19.

The chain carries TRBV5-1 and TRBJ2-1; D is undetermined. The CDR3 covers 13 residues. CDR1 is SGHRS, CDR2 YFSETQ, per germline. Trimming removed 5 bases at V and 1 base at J, with 7 bases between. Here the CDR3 reads CASRPGSYNEQFF. CDR3 DNA: TGCGCCAGCAGGCCAGGATCCTACAATGAGCAGTTCTTC.

V gene TRBV18 combines with J gene TRBJ2-3; 13 nucleotides line up with TRBD2. CDR3 length: 15 amino acids. Germline loops: CDR1 KGHSH, CDR2 LQKENI. V shed 5 bases, J shed 4 bases, and the junction held 3 bases outside the gene matches. The CDR3 DNA sequence: TGTGCCAGCTCAATTGGACTAGCGGGAGCAGATACGCAGTATTTT. It codes for CASSIGLAGADTQYF.

The chain links TRBV18 to TRBJ2-7, with TRBD2 identical over 12 bases. J gave up 3 bases and V 3 bases, and 9 bases lay outside the gene matches. The CDR3 totals 17 residues. From germline, CDR1 is KGHSH and CDR2 LQKENI. This CDR3 reads CASSPALAGGAVYEQYF. As DNA, the CDR3 is TGTGCCAGCTCACCCGCACTAGCGGGAGGAGCGGTCTACGAGCAGTACTTC.

Regarding this clone: Compared with germline, one end of the junction differs, possibly owing to a read error. The rearrangement links TRBV30 to TRBJ2-5; TRBD1 agrees at 7 bases. The CDR3 consists of 14 residues. CDR1 and CDR2 (germline): GTSNPN, SVGIG (reference sequence). As DNA, the CDR3 is TGTGCCTGGAGTGTAAAGGGGGCAGGGGGTCTTTCGGACTTC. Amino acid sequence: CAWSVKGAGGLSDF.

The CDR3 loop is CASSRQSSQETQYF. The CDR3 DNA sequence: TGTGCCAGCAGCCGACAGTCTTCCCAAGAGACCCAGTACTTC. This chain links TRBV5-6 with TRBJ2-5, with D possibly being TRBD1 (5 bases). This CDR3 has 14 amino acids. The V gene's germline CDR1 is SGHDT and CDR2 YYEEEE. V shed 4 bases and J shed 1 base, with 11 bases lying between them.

The V call is TRBV5-1, the J call TRBJ2-5, with 7 nucleotides matching TRBD1. Unmatched junction bases numbered 9, after V lost 0 bases and J lost 1 base. The CDR3 covers 17 residues. Germline V gene data show CDR1 as SGHRS and CDR2 as YFSETQ. The CDR3 sequence: CASSLGLTGQAQETQYF. The CDR3 DNA reads TGCGCCAGCAGCTTGGGCCTCACCGGACAGGCCCAAGAGACCCAGTACTTC.

The V and J genes are TRBV24-1 and TRBJ2-1; TRBD2 is a possible D gene (5 bases). Germline-derived CDR1 and CDR2 are KGHDR and SFDVKD. V gave up 4 bases and J gave up 9 bases, with 18 bases separating them. This CDR3 contains 15 residues. The CDR3 reads CATSDPGRPVIEQFF. The CDR3 bases are TGTGCCACCAGTGACCCGGGGAGACCGGTTATTGAGCAGTTCTTC.

The V gene is TRBV18, the J gene TRBJ2-5, with TRBD2 matching over 10 bases. The CDR3 sequence is 17 residues long. V lost 2 bases and J lost 1; bases outside the gene matches: 7. Germline V gives CDR1 KGHSH, CDR2 LQKENI. Here the CDR3 reads CASSPMPLAGAQETQYF. The DNA for the CDR3 is TGTGCCAGCTCACCAATGCCGCTAGCGGGGGCCCAAGAGACCCAGTACTTC. Together with reference TRBV18 and TRBJ2-5, the CDR3 gives the full variable domain: NAGVMQNPRHLVRRRGQEARLRCSPMKGHSHVYWYRQLPEEGLKFMVYLQKENIIDESGMPKERFSAEFPKEGPSILRIQQVVRGDSAAYFCASSPMPLAGAQETQYFGPGTRLLVL.

The V and J genes are TRBV4-2 and TRBJ2-1; 7 positions match TRBD2. V lost 0 bases to trimming and J lost 2 bases; unmatched junction nucleotides: 4. The CDR3 loop spans 16 amino acids. Germline loops: CDR1 LGHNA, CDR2 YNFKEQ. Written as DNA, the CDR3 is TGTGCCAGCAGCCAAGAAAGCGGGAACCCCTACAATGAGCAGTTCTTC. The encoded protein is CASSQESGNPYNEQFF.

This clone was detected only once. The rearrangement joins TRBV6-5 to TRBJ2-1; 8 bases are a match to TRBD1. Trimming at V came to 5 bases and at J to 2 bases, leaving 5 bases not matched to a gene. The CDR3 has 15 residues. CDR1 is MNHEY and CDR2 is SVGAGI in the germline V gene. The CDR3 region is CASSPGQGAYNEQFF. CDR3 nucleotide sequence: TGTGCCAGCAGTCCAGGACAGGGTGCCTACAATGAGCAGTTCTTC.

CDR3 bases: TGTGCCAGCAGCTTAGAGGTAGCGGGCACCGGGGAGCTGTTTTTT. It yields the protein CASSLEVAGTGELFF. This chain uses TRBV7-6 with TRBJ2-2; TRBD2 matches at 7 bases. V lost 1 base to trimming and J lost 4 bases; unmatched junction nucleotides: 3. The germline V gene encodes CDR1 SGHVS and CDR2 FNYEAQ. This CDR3 is 15 amino acids long.

The chain links TRBV10-3 to TRBJ1-2; possible D gene TRBD1, 5 bases. This CDR3 has 14 amino acids. CDR1 is ENHRY, CDR2 SYGVKD, per germline. V lost 10 bases and J lost 0, with 15 bases in between. CDR3 in DNA: TGTGCCACTAATCCCGGGGGAGCTAACTATGGCTACACCTTC. Amino acid sequence: CATNPGGANYGYTF.

The chain is built from TRBV18 and TRBJ2-2, with a possible D match to TRBD2 (5 bases). The length of the CDR3 is 16 residues. CDR1 and CDR2 from the germline V gene are KGHSH and LQKENI. Trimming cost V 1 base and J 0 bases, with 9 bases left between them. CDR3 region: CASSPQRNPNTGELFF. CDR3 sequence (DNA): TGTGCCAGCTCACCACAGCGGAATCCGAACACCGGGGAGCTGTTTTTT.

This rearrangement joins TRBV19 to TRBJ2-2, with 7 positions matching TRBD2. This CDR3 region has 15 residues. Trimming at V came to 3 bases and at J to 6 bases, leaving 7 bases not matched to a gene. Germline V gene data show CDR1 as LNHDA and CDR2 as SQIVND (reference sequence). The CDR3 nucleotides are TGTGCCAGTAGTATGGGACTAAGGGTCCCCGGGGAGCTGTTTTTT. This encodes CASSMGLRVPGELFF.

J is TRBJ1-5 and V is TRBV12-5, with D maybe TRBD1 (5 bases). CDR1 is LGHNT and CDR2 is FRNRAP in the germline V gene. The CDR3 runs 16 residues. V lost 2 bases, J lost 2 bases, and 13 bases lay in between. CDR3 sequence (DNA): TGTGCTAGTGGTTTGTGGGGCTGGGGTGGCAATCAGCCCCAGCATTTT. Protein: CASGLWGWGGNQPQHF.

The chain links TRBV6-5 to TRBJ2-7, with 9 positions matching TRBD1. The ends lost 2 bases at V and 6 bases at J; junction bases unmatched: 11. This CDR3 comprises 16 residues. Germline CDR1 MNHEY, CDR2 SVGAGI. The CDR3 loop reads CASSYLQGTGSFEQYF. The CDR3 nucleotides read TGTGCCAGCAGTTACCTACAGGGGACAGGGTCATTCGAGCAGTACTTC.